Listed here are 22 T cell receptor beta chains from one sample, sequenced in a study of cytomegalovirus exposure and HLA in healthy donors. PCR was performed using 60 Vbeta and 13 Jbeta primers. This table comes from immunoSEQ multiplex PCR, and its TCRdb copy is limited to in-frame clones, with some not included. The table records roughly 86,000 clones, over 60% of them present only once. Input material: PBMCs. The receptors were gathered from a man aged 30 to 39 in good health and CMV-seronegative.

This clone was seen only a few times. The chain links TRBV15 to TRBJ2-3, with 9 bases that match TRBD1. The CDR3 runs to 13 residues. Losses at the gene ends were 5 bases for V and 9 bases for J; bases not matched to a gene: 6. Germline V gene data show CDR1 as LNHNV and CDR2 as YYDKDF (reference sequence). The CDR3: CATSLDGQGTQYF. CDR3 DNA: TGTGCCACCAGCCTTGATGGACAGGGGACGCAGTATTTT.

This chain joins TRBV29-1 and TRBJ2-1; TRBD2 agrees at 8 bases. With 3 bases clipped from V and 7 bases from J, the junction kept 11 bases outside the gene matches. The CDR3 is 15 amino acids. Germline CDR1 SQVTM, CDR2 ANQGSEA. CDR3 bases: TGCAGCGTTGAGAGCCAGCGGGAGTTTAGGAATGAGCAGTTCTTC. It specifies CSVESQREFRNEQFF.

This clone was counted between two and nine times. The chain carries TRBV6-1 and TRBJ2-3; D might be TRBD2 (5 bases). Germline values: CDR1 MNHNS, CDR2 SASEGT. The length of the CDR3 is 18 residues. The V end lost 3 bases, the J end lost 4 bases, and 23 bases lay between the germline ends. In DNA, the CDR3 is TGTGCCAGCAGTGATGGGCTAAAGGACTTATTAACTGCAGATACGCAGTATTTT. This gives the protein CASSDGLKDLLTADTQYF.

This clone was observed a handful of times. Here the CDR3 reads CASSIAETSGSRPQYF. The CDR3, as DNA: TGTGCCAGTAGTATAGCCGAAACTAGCGGTTCACGGCCCCAGTACTTC. J is TRBJ2-5 and V is TRBV19; 8 bases align to TRBD2. V lost 1 base and J lost 9; bases outside the gene matches: 13. The CDR3 consists of 16 residues. The V gene's germline CDR1 is LNHDA and CDR2 SQIVND (reference sequence). The whole variable domain, filled in from reference TRBV19 and TRBJ2-5, reads DGGITQSPKYLFRKEGQNVTLSCEQNLNHDAMYWYRQDPGQGLRLIYYSQIVNDFQKGDIAEGYSVSREKKESFPLTVTSAQKNPTAFYLCASSIAETSGSRPQYFGPGTRLLVL.

The chain joins TRBV6-6 to TRBJ1-1; D is unclear. The length of the CDR3 is 15 residues. Trimming pared 7 bases from V and 5 bases from J, leaving 20 bases between. Per the germline V gene, CDR1 is MNHNY and CDR2 is SVGAGI (reference sequence). CDR3 in amino acids: CASTLPGGVGTEAFF. The CDR3 DNA is TGTGCCAGCACCCTCCCGGGCGGGGTAGGAACTGAAGCTTTCTTT.

This chain links TRBV4-2 with TRBJ2-5; D remains unclear. Trimming took off 0 bases at V and 7 bases at J, with 18 bases between the two ends. The CDR3 totals 16 residues. Germline CDR1 reads LGHNA; CDR2 reads YNFKEQ. The CDR3 region has the DNA TGTGCCAGCAGCCAAGATAATTTGAACTCTGCAGGGACCCAGTACTTC. This encodes CASSQDNLNSAGTQYF.

J is TRBJ2-1 and V is TRBV4-3; 9 bases fit TRBD2. CDR3 length equals 18 residues. Germline V gives CDR1 LGHNA, CDR2 YSLEER. The trim removed 0 bases at V and 3 bases at J, leaving 9 bases unmatched. The CDR3 is CASSQEIRPSGVYNEQFF. Written as DNA, the CDR3 is TGCGCCAGCAGCCAAGAGATCCGGCCTAGCGGGGTCTACAATGAGCAGTTCTTC.

The V and J genes are TRBV7-9 and TRBJ2-2; TRBD2 aligns across 7 bases. The germline V gene has CDR1 SEHNR and CDR2 FQNEAQ (reference sequence). The trim removed 7 bases at V and 3 bases at J, leaving 8 bases unmatched. The CDR3 extends over 15 amino acids. The CDR3 loop is CASNPGLIDTGELFF. The CDR3 bases are TGTGCCAGCAACCCGGGACTAATCGACACCGGGGAGCTGTTTTTT. Full variable domain (rest looked up from reference TRBV7-9 and TRBJ2-2): DTGVSQNPRHKITKRGQNVTFRCDPISEHNRLYWYRQTLGQGPEFLTYFQNEAQLEKSRLLSDRFSAERPKGSFSTLEIQRTEQGDSAMYLCASNPGLIDTGELFFGEGSRLTVL.

The chain carries TRBV11-2 and TRBJ2-1; D uncertain. V dropped 2 bases and J dropped 2 bases, with 7 bases sitting between them. CDR3 length: 14 residues. Germline V CDR1 and CDR2: SGHAT, FQNNGV. CDR3 DNA sequence: TGTGCCAGCAGCTTACCAGGAACCTACAATGAGCAGTTCTTC. Residues: CASSLPGTYNEQFF. Based on the CDR3 plus reference TRBV11-2 and TRBJ2-1, the full variable domain is EAGVAQSPRYKIIEKRQSVAFWCNPISGHATLYWYQQILGQGPKLLIQFQNNGVVDDSQLPKDRFSAERLKGVDSTLKIQPAKLEDSAVYLCASSLPGTYNEQFFGPGTRLTVL.

Only a few counts were recorded for this clone. The chain couples TRBV5-1 to TRBJ1-4; tentatively, D is TRBD1 (5 bases). This CDR3 has 13 residues. Germline V gene lookup returns CDR1 SGHRS and CDR2 YFSETQ. V gave up 3 bases and J gave up 4 bases, with 7 bases separating them. CDR3 sequence (DNA): TGCGCCAGCAGCTACGACAGTAATGAAAAACTGTTTTTT. Protein product: CASSYDSNEKLFF.

This chain links TRBV18 with TRBJ1-4; D uncertain. V was shortened by 3 bases and J by 6 bases, with 5 bases between the two germline ends. This CDR3 has 12 residues. Per the germline V gene, CDR1 is KGHSH and CDR2 is LQKENI. CDR3 sequence: CASSPRDEKLFF. The CDR3 DNA reads as TGTGCCAGCTCACCGAGAGATGAAAAACTGTTTTTT.

This clone occurred a few times. This rearrangement joins TRBV28 to TRBJ1-6, with 8 bases lining up with TRBD1. Germline V gene sequence: CDR1 MDHEN, CDR2 SYDVKM. The CDR3 length is 15 residues. Unmatched junction bases numbered 1, after V lost 1 base and J lost 5 bases. Written as DNA, the CDR3 is TGTGCCAGCAGTTTATCGGACAGGGATAATTCACCCCTCCACTTT. Protein: CASSLSDRDNSPLHF.

Only a few counts were recorded for this clone. The chain couples TRBV7-9 to TRBJ1-4, with 8 bases aligning to TRBD1. Germline loops: CDR1 SEHNR, CDR2 FQNEAQ (reference sequence). There are 16 residues in the CDR3. V gave up 5 bases and J gave up 2 bases; unmatched junction bases: 7. CDR3 protein: CASSLTRDRTNEKLFF. The CDR3 DNA sequence: TGTGCCAGCAGCCTTACTCGGGACAGGACTAATGAAAAACTGTTTTTT.

This sequence joins TRBV18 and TRBJ2-3; 13 bases align to TRBD2. With 6 bases clipped from V and 0 bases from J, the junction kept 9 bases outside the gene matches. The CDR3 length is 18 residues. From germline, CDR1 is KGHSH and CDR2 LQKENI. CDR3 region: CASSPPGTSGMSTDTQYF. In DNA, the CDR3 is TGTGCCAGCTCTCCCCCCGGGACTAGCGGGATGAGCACAGATACGCAGTATTTT.

V and J are TRBV19 and TRBJ1-2, with D perhaps TRBD1 (6 bases). This CDR3 is 20 amino acids long. Trimming shortened V by 3 bases and J by 4 bases, and 30 bases separated the two germline ends. CDR1 is LNHDA, CDR2 SQIVND, per germline (reference sequence). In nucleotides, the CDR3 is TGTGCCAGTAGTATTTTAGGGGTGTCGGGGACACCACGCTTCACCTATGGCTACACCTTC. Encoded protein: CASSILGVSGTPRFTYGYTF.

For this clone: The junction and the germline gene differ at one end; a read error may be behind it. The rearrangement joins TRBV29-1 to TRBJ2-5; 8 positions agree with TRBD1. CDR3 length: 15 amino acids. Germline V gene lookup returns CDR1 SQVTM and CDR2 ANQGSEA. The CDR3 reads CSVHWGTGGEEAQYF. The CDR3 coding sequence is TGCAGCGTCCACTGGGGGACAGGAGGGGAAGAGGCCCAGTACTTC.

This rearrangement joins TRBV30 to TRBJ1-2; no firm D call. The CDR3 has 13 amino acids. Germline-derived CDR1 and CDR2 are GTSNPN and SVGIG (reference sequence). The V end lost 7 bases, the J end lost 8 bases, and 20 bases lay between the germline ends. CDR3 sequence: CASHKWEMEGYTF. CDR3 DNA sequence: TGTGCCTCTCACAAATGGGAGATGGAAGGCTACACCTTC.

This clone was detected only a few times. The rearrangement links TRBV5-1 to TRBJ2-3; maybe TRBD1 (5 bases). CDR1 is SGHRS, CDR2 YFSETQ, per germline. The CDR3 is made up of 14 amino acids. Trimming pared 7 bases from V and 5 bases from J, leaving 17 bases between. The CDR3 coding sequence is TGCGCCAGCTACCTAGGGGCTGGTATAGATACGCAGTATTTT. Amino acids: CASYLGAGIDTQYF.

This clone was seen a handful of times. This chain joins TRBV10-3 and TRBJ2-6; D not resolved. There are 15 residues in the CDR3. Between the trimmed V and J ends, which lost 0 bases and 1 base, there was a span of 4 bases. Germline CDR1 ENHRY, CDR2 SYGVKD. CDR3 sequence reads: CAISESLSGANVLTF. CDR3 coding DNA: TGTGCCATCAGTGAGTCACTGTCTGGGGCCAACGTCCTGACTTTC.

The gene calls are TRBV29-1 and TRBJ2-2; D perhaps matches TRBD1 (5 bases). The germline V gene has CDR1 SQVTM and CDR2 ANQGSEA. The V gene lost 5 bases and the J gene lost 0 bases, with 10 bases spanning the gap. This CDR3 has 14 amino acids. As DNA, the CDR3 is TGCAGCGTTTTAAGCAGGGCGAACACCGGGGAGCTGTTTTTT. It is translated as CSVLSRANTGELFF.

The CDR3 loop reads CASSLGQEVSPLHF. CDR3 coding DNA: TGTGCCAGCAGTTTAGGACAGGAGGTTTCACCCCTCCACTTT. V and J are TRBV6-6 and TRBJ1-6; 7 bases are shared with TRBD1. CDR1 MNHNY and CDR2 SVGAGI come from the germline V gene (reference sequence). The CDR3 contains 14 residues. V shed 4 bases and J 9 bases; nucleotides not matched to a gene: 6.

This chain connects TRBV18 to TRBJ1-5; no definite D call. This CDR3 spans 15 amino acids. Trimming took 3 bases from V and 9 from J, leaving 18 bases between them. Germline V CDR1 and CDR2: KGHSH, LQKENI. The CDR3 nucleotides read TGTGCCAGCTCACCCCTCGAGGGTCCCAGTTGGCCCCAGCATTTT. Its translation: CASSPLEGPSWPQHF. Full variable domain (outside the CDR3, taken from reference TRBV18 and TRBJ1-5): NAGVMQNPRHLVRRRGQEARLRCSPMKGHSHVYWYRQLPEEGLKFMVYLQKENIIDESGMPKERFSAEFPKEGPSILRIQQVVRGDSAAYFCASSPLEGPSWPQHFGDGTRLSIL.